The 9 T cell receptor beta chains below all came from one sample that was sequenced in a study of T cells in Graves' hyperthyroidism and ophthalmopathy. Regions amplified from RNA transcripts were the TCR beta CDR3 regions. During a first-round RT-PCR of the TCR CDR3, the HTBI primer set was used. TCRdb itself ran the multiplex PCR reads through MiXCR, one entry per CDR3 protein. The profile shows about half a million distinct CDR3 sequences, about 16% of them singletons. Sequenced material: blood. Every receptor here comes from a woman aged 25-40 years with Graves' ophthalmopathy.

This sequence joins TRBV9 and TRBJ2-2; D call uncertain. Germline-derived CDR1 and CDR2 are SGDLS and YYNGEE. Trimming removed 0 bases from V and 10 bases from J, with 16 bases in between. The CDR3 extends over 15 amino acids. The CDR3 region is CASSVGDTWAEELFF. The CDR3 DNA is TGTGCCAGCAGCGTAGGTGACACCTGGGCGGAGGAGCTGTTTTTT.

There are many counts of this clonotype. The chain couples TRBV28 to TRBJ2-1; TRBD2 matches at 9 bases. The CDR3 extends over 15 amino acids. Trimming cost V 3 bases and J 4 bases; bases outside gene matches: 4. Looked up from germline, CDR1 is MDHEN and CDR2 is SYDVKM. CDR3 DNA sequence: TGTGCCAGCAGTTTGGCGGGGGGGGGATACAATGAGCAGTTCTTC. It is translated as CASSLAGGGYNEQFF.

This clonotype was detected many times. The chain joins TRBV2 to TRBJ2-2, with 7 bases fitting TRBD2. CDR3 length: 16 residues. Germline CDR1 and CDR2: SNHLY and FYNNEI. V was clipped by 5 bases and J by 4 bases; unmatched bases: 10. Written as DNA, the CDR3 is TGTGCCAGCAGTCCGACTGGTGCGGGAGTCACCGGGGAGCTGTTTTTT. Protein sequence: CASSPTGAGVTGELFF.

This clonotype appeared many times. The J gene is TRBJ2-7, the V gene TRBV4-1; TRBD2 agrees at 11 bases. The J segment lost 3 bases and the V segment lost 1 base, leaving 5 bases of the junction unmatched. CDR1 and CDR2 from the germline V gene are MGHRA and YSYEKL. CDR3 length: 16 residues. The DNA of the CDR3 is TGCGCCAGCAGCCAAGTTGCTACTAGCGGGAGCTACGAGCAGTACTTC. Protein product: CASSQVATSGSYEQYF.

V usage is TRBV27 and J usage is TRBJ2-7; perhaps TRBD1 as D (6 bases). Trimming took off 7 bases at V and 2 bases at J, with 21 bases between the two ends. CDR1 and CDR2 (germline): MNHEY, SMNVEV (reference sequence). CDR3 length: 16 amino acids. The CDR3 region has the DNA TGTGCCAGCATCAGTGCTCCCGGGACATGGCCCTACGAGCAGTACTTC. Translation gives CASISAPGTWPYEQYF.

This clonotype has ten or more counts. The genes are TRBV15 and TRBJ1-4; weak D call: TRBD1 (5 bases). V was cut by 0 bases and J by 6 bases, with 17 bases left in between. Per germline, CDR1 LNHNV and CDR2 YYDKDF (reference sequence). This CDR3 has 17 residues. The CDR3 protein is CATSRDIREAGHEKLFF. The CDR3 nucleotides read TGTGCCACCAGCAGAGACATCAGGGAAGCAGGACATGAAAAACTGTTTTTT.

The rearrangement links TRBV28 to TRBJ2-1; 8 nucleotides line up with TRBD2. The CDR3 spans 16 residues. The germline V gene encodes CDR1 MDHEN and CDR2 SYDVKM. V lost 5 bases to trimming and J lost 3 bases; unmatched junction nucleotides: 9. This CDR3 reads CASSEPAGDNYNEQFF. For the CDR3, the DNA is TGTGCCAGCAGTGAACCAGCGGGAGATAACTACAATGAGCAGTTCTTC.

This clonotype turned up a few times. The chain uses TRBV27 and TRBJ2-1; D gene uncertain. This CDR3 spans 13 amino acids. The germline V gene encodes CDR1 MNHEY and CDR2 SMNVEV (reference sequence). V lost 1 base and J 5 bases, leaving 6 bases between the germline ends. As DNA, the CDR3 is TGTGCCAGCAGTTTATTTACAGACAATGAGCAGTTCTTC. It translates to CASSLFTDNEQFF.

V is TRBV5-5 and J is TRBJ2-1; no clear D gene. V dropped 0 bases and J dropped 8 bases, with 6 bases sitting between them. The germline CDR1 and CDR2 sequences are SGHKS and YYEKEE (reference sequence). This CDR3 contains 12 residues. In DNA form, the CDR3 reads TGTGCCAGCAGCTTGGAAAGAGATGAGCAGTTCTTC. It is translated as CASSLERDEQFF. Looking up the rest from reference TRBV5-5 and TRBJ2-1 gives the full variable domain: DAGVTQSPTHLIKTRGQQVTLRCSPISGHKSVSWYQQVLGQGPQFIFQYYEKEERGRGNFPDRFSARQFPNYSSELNVNALLLGDSALYLCASSLERDEQFFGPGTRLTVL.